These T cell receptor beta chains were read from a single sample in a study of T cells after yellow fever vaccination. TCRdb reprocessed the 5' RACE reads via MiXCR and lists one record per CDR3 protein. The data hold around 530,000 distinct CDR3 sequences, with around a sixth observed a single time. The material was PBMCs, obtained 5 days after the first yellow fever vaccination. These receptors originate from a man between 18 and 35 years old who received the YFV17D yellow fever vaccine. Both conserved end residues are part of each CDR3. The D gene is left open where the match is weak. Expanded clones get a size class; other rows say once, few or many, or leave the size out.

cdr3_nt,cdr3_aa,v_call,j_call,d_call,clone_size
TGTGCCAGCTCCCTCCAGGGGCAGAACACTGAAGCTTTCTTT,CASSLQGQNTEAFF,TRBV2,TRBJ1-1,NA,many
TGTGCCAGCAGCTACAAAAGACTAGCGGGGGGTTACGAGCAGTACTTC,CASSYKRLAGGYEQYF,TRBV7-9,TRBJ2-7,TRBD2,NA
TGTGCCACCAGCAGAGATGTCGGGTTAAGCACCGGGGAGCTGTTTTTT,CATSRDVGLSTGELFF,TRBV15,TRBJ2-2,NA,NA
TGTGCCAGCAGTTCCTTCTTAGCGGGGGCCCTGGTCCAGTTCTTC,CASSSFLAGALVQFF,TRBV6-5,TRBJ2-1,TRBD2,NA
TGTGCCAGTAGTATAGGGGGACAGGGGGCGGGTGAGCAGTTCTTC,CASSIGGQGAGEQFF,TRBV19,TRBJ2-1,TRBD1,NA
TGCGCCAGCAGCCCTGGGCCAGGCAAGCAGTATGGCTACACCTTC,CASSPGPGKQYGYTF,TRBV5-1,TRBJ1-2,NA,few
TGCAGTGCGCCCGGACAGAGAGCCTACGAGCAGTACTTC,CSAPGQRAYEQYF,TRBV20-1,TRBJ2-7,NA,NA
TGTGCCAGTAGTAGCGGGACATCAAAACTGGAGACCCAGTACTTC,CASSSGTSKLETQYF,TRBV19,TRBJ2-5,NA,NA
TGCGCCAGCAGCCAAGCCCAGGGGGCGGCCTACGAGCAGTACTTC,CASSQAQGAAYEQYF,TRBV4-1,TRBJ2-7,TRBD1,NA
TGTGCCAGCAGCGACGGGACAGGGGACTACAATGAGCAGTTCTTC,CASSDGTGDYNEQFF,TRBV5-8,TRBJ2-1,TRBD1,few
TGCAGTGCTAGAGGTCTCAGAGGGGGTGGGACAGATACGCAGTATTTT,CSARGLRGGGTDTQYF,TRBV20-1,TRBJ2-3,NA,NA
TGTGCCAGCAGCTCCCGCGGGGGCCACACAGATACGCAGTATTTT,CASSSRGGHTDTQYF,TRBV7-3,TRBJ2-3,NA,few
TGTGCCAGCAGCTCGGGACGGACCTACGAGCAGTACTTC,CASSSGRTYEQYF,TRBV7-9,TRBJ2-7,NA,NA
TGTGCCAGCAGTCTTCCGGGACAGTCTCTTTCTAGCAATCAGCCCCAGCATTTT,CASSLPGQSLSSNQPQHF,TRBV11-2,TRBJ1-5,TRBD1,NA
TGTGCCAGCAGTTCGACGGGGACCCAGGGCTACACCTTC,CASSSTGTQGYTF,TRBV12-3/TRBV12-4,TRBJ1-2,NA,few
TGTGCCAGCAGTTACCCAGGAGGGTCCCCTGGAAACACCATATATTTT,CASSYPGGSPGNTIYF,TRBV6-5,TRBJ1-3,NA,NA
TGTGCCACCAGTTATCAGGGACCGACACCCCTCCACTTT,CATSYQGPTPLHF,TRBV12-3/TRBV12-4,TRBJ1-6,NA,NA
TGTGCCAGCAGCCCCGGGGAGGGTGAGCTGTTTTTT,CASSPGEGELFF,TRBV12-3/TRBV12-4,TRBJ2-2,TRBD2,few
TGTGCCACCAGTGGGGGGACAGGACAGCCGGGGGGCTACACCTTC,CATSGGTGQPGGYTF,TRBV24-1,TRBJ1-2,TRBD1,few
TGCGCCAGCAGCCACCTCCAGACAGGGGATTCACCCCTCCACTTT,CASSHLQTGDSPLHF,TRBV4-3,TRBJ1-6,TRBD1,NA
TGTGCCACCAGTGGGGCAGGGGGATTCCAAGAGACCCAGTACTTC,CATSGAGGFQETQYF,TRBV24-1,TRBJ2-5,TRBD1,NA
TGTGCCAGCAGCTTAGGGGCTAGCGGGGGGGCCCGGGCATACGAGCAGTACTTC,CASSLGASGGARAYEQYF,TRBV11-2,TRBJ2-7,TRBD2,NA
TGTGCCAGCAGCGTACGCGCAGGGGGCACTGAAGCTTTCTTT,CASSVRAGGTEAFF,TRBV9,TRBJ1-1,TRBD1,few
TGTGCCAGCGAAAGACGACGAGGAGAGCAGTACTTC,CASERRRGEQYF,TRBV6-2/TRBV6-3,TRBJ2-7,NA,NA
TGCGCCAGCAGCTGGACGGTGGACACTGAAGCTTTCTTT,CASSWTVDTEAFF,TRBV4-3,TRBJ1-1,NA,few
TGCAGTGCTGAGTACAGCGGCGGCGAGCAGTACTTC,CSAEYSGGEQYF,TRBV20-1,TRBJ2-7,NA,NA
TGTGCCAGCAGTGAAGCGCTATGGACGGCTGAAGCTTTCTTT,CASSEALWTAEAFF,TRBV6-1,TRBJ1-1,NA,few
TGCAGTGCTAGATCTTACAGGGTTTCCTATAATTCACCCCTCCACTTT,CSARSYRVSYNSPLHF,TRBV20-1,TRBJ1-6,NA,few
TGCGCCAGCAGCTTGGTCACCGGAATGAACTACGAGCAGCACTTC,CASSLVTGMNYEQHF,TRBV5-1,TRBJ2-7,NA,few
TGTGCCAGCAGACCACAGGGTTGGCAAGAGACCCAGTACTTC,CASRPQGWQETQYF,TRBV3-1,TRBJ2-5,NA,NA
TGTGCCAGCAGCTTCGGACTAGCGGGGGGCTACGAGCAGTACTTC,CASSFGLAGGYEQYF,TRBV3-1,TRBJ2-7,TRBD2,few
TGTGCCCCACAGGGCGGGGGGGCCGGGTCTAGCACAGATACGCAGTATTTT,CAPQGGGAGSSTDTQYF,TRBV10-3,TRBJ2-3,TRBD2,NA
TGTGCCATCAGTGATCTCCAGACAAGCTCCTACGAGCAGTACTTC,CAISDLQTSSYEQYF,TRBV10-3,TRBJ2-7,NA,many
TGTGCCAGCAGTTTAACAGGGGGCGCGAGGAATGAGCAGTTCTTC,CASSLTGGARNEQFF,TRBV12-3/TRBV12-4,TRBJ2-1,TRBD1,once
TGTGCCAGCAGTTCTCAGACCAAAAACATTCAGTACTTC,CASSSQTKNIQYF,TRBV6-2/TRBV6-3,TRBJ2-4,NA,NA
TGCAGTGGAGGGGCCAACCCCTACAATGAGCAGTTCTTC,CSGGANPYNEQFF,TRBV20-1,TRBJ2-1,NA,few
TGTGCCAGCAGCCAACTACCTGGCACTGAAGCTTTCTTT,CASSQLPGTEAFF,TRBV3-1,TRBJ1-1,NA,NA
TGTGCCTGGAGTGTACACAGGGACGATCAGCCCCAGCATTTT,CAWSVHRDDQPQHF,TRBV30,TRBJ1-5,NA,NA
TGTGCCAGCAGTTTCCAGGGGGCGAAAATGGACGAGCAGTACTTC,CASSFQGAKMDEQYF,TRBV7-3,TRBJ2-7,TRBD1,few
TGTGCCAGCAGTGACTCGGATAGCGGGGGTGGCGAGCAGTTCTTC,CASSDSDSGGGEQFF,TRBV6-4,TRBJ2-1,TRBD2,many
TGTGCCAGCAACGGACGGGGGCATTGGAATGAGCAGTTCTTC,CASNGRGHWNEQFF,TRBV7-2,TRBJ2-1,NA,NA
TGCAGTGCTAGAGAAGTGGGGGGCCCCACTGAAGCTTTCTTT,CSAREVGGPTEAFF,TRBV20-1,TRBJ1-1,NA,few
TGCAGTGCTAGGACGGAAGGACCAGATACGCAGTATTTT,CSARTEGPDTQYF,TRBV20-1,TRBJ2-3,NA,NA
TGCGCCAGCAGCCAAGGGACAGGGCCGGAGGACGAGCAGTACTTC,CASSQGTGPEDEQYF,TRBV4-1,TRBJ2-7,TRBD1,few
TGCAGCGTGAGGACAGGGCCCGGAGATACGCAGTATTTT,CSVRTGPGDTQYF,TRBV29-1,TRBJ2-3,TRBD1,few
TGCGCCAGCAGCCCTACGAAGCGGGACACTGAAGCTTTCTTT,CASSPTKRDTEAFF,TRBV4-1,TRBJ1-1,NA,NA
TGCAGTGCGGTAATAGCGGGGGGCACAGATACGCAGTATTTT,CSAVIAGGTDTQYF,TRBV20-1,TRBJ2-3,TRBD2,few
TGTGCCAGCAGCCAAGACCAAAAACCGGGGTCCTATAATTCACCCCTCCACTTT,CASSQDQKPGSYNSPLHF,TRBV3-1,TRBJ1-6,NA,few